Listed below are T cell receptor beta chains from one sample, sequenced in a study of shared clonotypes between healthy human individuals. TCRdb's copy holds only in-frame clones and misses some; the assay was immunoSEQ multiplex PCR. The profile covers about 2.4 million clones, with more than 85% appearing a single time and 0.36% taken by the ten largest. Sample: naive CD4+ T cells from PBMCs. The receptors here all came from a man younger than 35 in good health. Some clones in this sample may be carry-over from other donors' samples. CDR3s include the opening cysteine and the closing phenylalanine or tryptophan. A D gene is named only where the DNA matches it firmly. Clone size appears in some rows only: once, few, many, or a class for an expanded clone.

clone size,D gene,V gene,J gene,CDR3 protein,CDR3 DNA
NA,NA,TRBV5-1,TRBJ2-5,CASYHPVSETQYF,TGCGCCAGCTACCACCCGGTGTCGGAGACCCAGTACTTC
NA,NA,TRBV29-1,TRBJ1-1,CSVAGGNTEAFF,TGCAGCGTGGCCGGGGGGAACACTGAAGCTTTCTTT
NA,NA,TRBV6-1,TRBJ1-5,CASHSTLGNQPQHF,TGTGCCAGCCATAGCACCCTGGGCAATCAGCCCCAGCATTTT
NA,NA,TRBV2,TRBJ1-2,CASSLGAGLGGYTF,TGTGCCTCCAGCCTGGGTGCAGGGTTAGGGGGCTACACCTTC
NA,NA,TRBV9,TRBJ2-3,CASTPFDTQYF,TGTGCCAGCACCCCCTTCGATACGCAGTATTTT
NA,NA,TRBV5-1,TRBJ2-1,CASSLTLVAANEQFF,TGCGCCAGCAGCTTGACACTAGTGGCGGCTAATGAGCAGTTCTTC
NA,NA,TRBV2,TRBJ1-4,CASSSRTDEKLFF,TGTGCCAGCAGTTCCAGGACGGATGAAAAACTGTTTTTT
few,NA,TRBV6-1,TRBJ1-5,CASSEARQQPQHF,TGTGCCAGCAGTGAAGCCCGTCAACAGCCCCAGCATTTT
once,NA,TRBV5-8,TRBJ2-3,CASSSLVGNLDTQYF,TGTGCCAGCAGCTCACTGGTGGGGAATCTAGATACGCAGTATTTT
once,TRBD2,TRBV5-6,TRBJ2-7,CASSPIPGTTPSYEQYF,TGTGCCAGCAGCCCGATCCCAGGGACTACTCCATCCTACGAGCAGTACTTC
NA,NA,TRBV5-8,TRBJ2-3,CASSWLRPSTDTQYF,TGTGCCAGCAGCTGGCTTCGGCCGTCAACAGATACGCAGTATTTT